This T cell receptor (beta chain) was profiled in a study of blood T cells in healthy people across ages. Study as a whole: Template switching captured about one barcoded beta molecule per two T cells.

Comment on this clonotype: Antigen unknown.

V dropped 3 bases and J dropped 4 bases, with 11 bases sitting between them. CDR1 KGHSH and CDR2 LQKENI come from the germline V gene. The CDR3 length is 14 residues. A second about 6 to 12 cycle PCR used barcoded and J-beta primers. Each CDR3 protein is one row after TCRdb ran MiXCR on the 5' RACE reads. The sample lists about 930,000 distinct CDR3 sequences, 25% to 35% occurring once. Overall study findings and caveats: Age advanced and TCR beta diversity per million T cells fell, roughly linearly.

The data also belong to a second study, concerning T cells of mothers and their children.

This receptor was obtained from a woman in her thirties or forties in good health. The chain links TRBV18 to TRBJ2-3; TRBD1 is a possible D gene (6 bases). Material: blood. In nucleotides, the CDR3 is TGTGCCAGCTCACCTCAGGGGAACGCAGATACGCAGTATTTT. Translation: CASSPQGNADTQYF.